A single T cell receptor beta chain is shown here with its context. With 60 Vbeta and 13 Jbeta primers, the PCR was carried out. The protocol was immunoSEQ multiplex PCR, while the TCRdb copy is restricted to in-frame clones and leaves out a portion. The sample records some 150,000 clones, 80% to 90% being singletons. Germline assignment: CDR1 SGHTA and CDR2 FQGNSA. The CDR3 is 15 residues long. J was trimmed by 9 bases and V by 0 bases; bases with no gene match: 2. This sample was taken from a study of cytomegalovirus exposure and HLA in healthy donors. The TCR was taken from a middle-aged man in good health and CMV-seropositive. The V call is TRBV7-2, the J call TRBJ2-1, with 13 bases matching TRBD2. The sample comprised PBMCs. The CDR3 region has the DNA TGTGCCAGCAGCTTAGCGCGACTAGCGGGGGGTGAGCAGTTCTTC. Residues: CASSLARLAGGEQFF.